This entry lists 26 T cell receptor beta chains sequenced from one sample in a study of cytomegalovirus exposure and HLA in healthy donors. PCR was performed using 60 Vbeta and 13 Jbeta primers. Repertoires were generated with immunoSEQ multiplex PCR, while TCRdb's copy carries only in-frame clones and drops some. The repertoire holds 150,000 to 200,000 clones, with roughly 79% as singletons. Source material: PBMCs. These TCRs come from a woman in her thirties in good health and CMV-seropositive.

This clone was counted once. The CDR3 loop reads CASSPQTGTARRGGYTF. CDR3 in DNA: TGTGCCAGCAGCCCTCAAACCGGGACTGCCCGGCGAGGGGGCTACACCTTC. The gene calls are TRBV7-2 and TRBJ1-2, with a weak D call TRBD1 (5 bases). Between the trimmed V and J ends, which lost 5 bases and 8 bases, there was a span of 27 bases. The CDR3 has 17 residues. Germline loops: CDR1 SGHTA, CDR2 FQGNSA.

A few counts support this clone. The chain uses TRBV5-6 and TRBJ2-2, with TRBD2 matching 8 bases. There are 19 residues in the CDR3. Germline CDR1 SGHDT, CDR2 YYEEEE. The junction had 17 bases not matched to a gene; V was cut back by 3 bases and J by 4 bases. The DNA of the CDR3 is TGTGCCAGCAGCTCGACTCAGGGTAGCGGGACTCGGTTCACCGGGGAGCTGTTTTTT. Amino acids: CASSSTQGSGTRFTGELFF.

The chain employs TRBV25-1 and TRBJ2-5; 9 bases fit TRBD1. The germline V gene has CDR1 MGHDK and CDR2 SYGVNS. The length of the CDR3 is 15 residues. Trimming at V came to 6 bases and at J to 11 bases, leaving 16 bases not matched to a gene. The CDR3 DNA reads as TGTGCCAGCAGGGGGTCCGGGACAGGGACCGGGGAGCAGTACTTC. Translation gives CASRGSGTGTGEQYF.

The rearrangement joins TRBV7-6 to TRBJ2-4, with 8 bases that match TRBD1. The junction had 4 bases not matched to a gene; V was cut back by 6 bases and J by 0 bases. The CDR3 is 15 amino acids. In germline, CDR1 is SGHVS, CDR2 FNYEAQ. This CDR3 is CASRRQGLAKNIQYF. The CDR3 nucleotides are TGTGCCAGCAGGCGACAGGGGTTAGCCAAAAACATTCAGTACTTC.

The CDR3 loop is CAWSVMGGALSYEQYF. For the CDR3, the DNA is TGTGCCTGGAGTGTGATGGGAGGGGCCCTCTCCTACGAGCAGTACTTC. This chain connects TRBV30 to TRBJ2-7, with 7 bases identical to TRBD2. Germline-derived CDR1 and CDR2 are GTSNPN and SVGIG (reference sequence). This CDR3 comprises 16 residues. V shed 0 bases and J 0 bases; nucleotides not matched to a gene: 8.

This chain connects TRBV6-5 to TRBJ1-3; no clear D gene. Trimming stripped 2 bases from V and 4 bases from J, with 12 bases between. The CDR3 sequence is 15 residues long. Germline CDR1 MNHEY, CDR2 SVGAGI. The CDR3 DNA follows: TGTGCCAGCAGTTACGACCGGGCGGGGGGAAACACCATATATTTT. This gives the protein CASSYDRAGGNTIYF.

DNA for the CDR3: TGTGCCAGCAGCTTTACAGGGAGATCACCCCTCCACTTT. It is translated as CASSFTGRSPLHF. The rearrangement links TRBV7-8 to TRBJ1-6; D perhaps matches TRBD1 (6 bases). Trimming took 3 bases from V and 10 from J, leaving 10 bases between them. The CDR3 runs 13 residues. In germline, CDR1 is SGHVS, CDR2 FQNEAQ.

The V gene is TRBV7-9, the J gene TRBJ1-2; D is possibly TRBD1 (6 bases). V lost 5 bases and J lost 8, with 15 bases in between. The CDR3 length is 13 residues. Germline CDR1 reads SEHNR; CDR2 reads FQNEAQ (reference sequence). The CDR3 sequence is CASSRGGAKGYTF. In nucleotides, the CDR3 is TGTGCCAGCAGCCGGGGGGGGGCCAAAGGCTACACCTTC. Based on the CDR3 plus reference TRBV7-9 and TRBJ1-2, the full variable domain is DTGVSQNPRHKITKRGQNVTFRCDPISEHNRLYWYRQTLGQGPEFLTYFQNEAQLEKSRLLSDRFSAERPKGSFSTLEIQRTEQGDSAMYLCASSRGGAKGYTFGSGTRLTVV.

The CDR3: CASTGPVGEQYF. The CDR3 DNA reads as TGTGCCAGCACCGGTCCGGTCGGCGAGCAGTACTTC. V is TRBV28 and J is TRBJ2-7; D uncertain. Germline assignment: CDR1 MDHEN and CDR2 SYDVKM. The V end lost 7 bases, the J end lost 6 bases, and 13 bases lay between the germline ends. The CDR3 has 12 amino acids.

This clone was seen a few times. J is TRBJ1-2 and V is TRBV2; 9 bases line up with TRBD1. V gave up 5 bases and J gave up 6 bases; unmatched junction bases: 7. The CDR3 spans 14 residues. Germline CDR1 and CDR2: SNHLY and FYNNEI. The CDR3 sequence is CASSITGGDDGYTF. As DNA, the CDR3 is TGTGCCAGCAGTATCACAGGGGGCGATGATGGCTACACCTTC.

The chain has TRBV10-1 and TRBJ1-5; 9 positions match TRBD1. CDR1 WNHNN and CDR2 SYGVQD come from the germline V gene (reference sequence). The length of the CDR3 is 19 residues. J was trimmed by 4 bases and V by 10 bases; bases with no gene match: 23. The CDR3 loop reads CATRYSVGTGKEGNQPQHF. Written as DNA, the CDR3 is TGCGCCACCCGCTATTCTGTCGGGACAGGGAAAGAGGGTAATCAGCCCCAGCATTTT.

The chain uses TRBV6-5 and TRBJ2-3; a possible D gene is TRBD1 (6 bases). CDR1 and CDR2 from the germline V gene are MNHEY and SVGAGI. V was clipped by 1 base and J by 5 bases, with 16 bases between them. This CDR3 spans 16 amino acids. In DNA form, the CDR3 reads TGTGCCAGCAGTTACTTTCCAGGGGCCCTCCAAGATACGCAGTATTTT. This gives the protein CASSYFPGALQDTQYF.

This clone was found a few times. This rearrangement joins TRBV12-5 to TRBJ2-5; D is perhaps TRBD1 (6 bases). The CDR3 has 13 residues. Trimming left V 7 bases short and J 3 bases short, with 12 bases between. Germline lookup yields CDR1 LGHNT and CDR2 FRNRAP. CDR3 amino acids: CASASGQEETQYF. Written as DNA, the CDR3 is TGTGCTAGTGCCTCGGGACAAGAAGAGACCCAGTACTTC.

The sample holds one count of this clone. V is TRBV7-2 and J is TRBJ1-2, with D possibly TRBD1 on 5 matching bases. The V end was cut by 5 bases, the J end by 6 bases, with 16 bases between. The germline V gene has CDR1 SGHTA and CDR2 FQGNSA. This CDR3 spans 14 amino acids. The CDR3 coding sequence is TGTGCCAGCAGCGGAGGGTGGAGGGGAAATGGCTACACCTTC. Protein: CASSGGWRGNGYTF.

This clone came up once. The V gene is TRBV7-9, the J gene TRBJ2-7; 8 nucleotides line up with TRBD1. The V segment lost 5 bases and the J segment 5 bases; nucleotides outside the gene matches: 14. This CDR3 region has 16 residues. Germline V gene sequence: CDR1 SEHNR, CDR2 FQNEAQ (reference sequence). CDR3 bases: TGTGCCAGCAGCCCAAACCCGGGACAGGCTGGCCACGAGCAGTACTTC. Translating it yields CASSPNPGQAGHEQYF.

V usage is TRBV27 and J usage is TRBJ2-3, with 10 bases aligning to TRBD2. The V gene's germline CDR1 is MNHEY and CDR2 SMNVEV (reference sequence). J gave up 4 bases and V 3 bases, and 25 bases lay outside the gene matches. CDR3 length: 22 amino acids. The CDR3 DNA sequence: TGTGCCAGCAGTTTTCGCGCTATAGGGCTAGGTCTAGCGGGAGCAGGCGCAGATACGCAGTATTTT. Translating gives CASSFRAIGLGLAGAGADTQYF.

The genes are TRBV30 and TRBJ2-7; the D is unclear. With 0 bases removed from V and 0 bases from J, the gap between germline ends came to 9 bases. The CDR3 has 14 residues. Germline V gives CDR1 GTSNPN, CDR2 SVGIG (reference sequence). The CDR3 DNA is TGTGCCTGGAGTGTACAGCTCAGCTCCTACGAGCAGTACTTC. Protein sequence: CAWSVQLSSYEQYF.

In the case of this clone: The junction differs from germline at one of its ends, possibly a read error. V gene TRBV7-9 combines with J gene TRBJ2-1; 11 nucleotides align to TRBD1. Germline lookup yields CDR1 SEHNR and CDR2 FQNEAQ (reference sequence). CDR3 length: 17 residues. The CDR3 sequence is CSSSQDRGLVGVNEQFF. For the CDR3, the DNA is TGTTCCAGCAGCCAGGACAGGGGGCTCGTTGGGGTCAATGAGCAGTTCTTC.

The CDR3 DNA reads as TGTGCCAGTAGCCAACAGGGGGCAGATACGCAGTATTTT. Encoded protein: CASSQQGADTQYF. The chain combines TRBV19 with TRBJ2-3, with TRBD1 matching 8 bases. Germline V gene lookup returns CDR1 LNHDA and CDR2 SQIVND (reference sequence). The CDR3 length is 13 residues. V was pared by 6 bases and J by 4 bases, with 3 bases of the junction left unmatched.

Here the CDR3 DNA reads TGCGCCAGCAGCAGAGGACAGGAGTTTTACAATGAGCAGTTCTTC. Protein sequence: CASSRGQEFYNEQFF. The V and J genes are TRBV5-1 and TRBJ2-1, with 7 bases matching TRBD1. Germline CDR1 reads SGHRS; CDR2 reads YFSETQ. The CDR3 has 15 amino acids. With 4 bases clipped from V and 4 bases from J, the junction kept 8 bases outside the gene matches.

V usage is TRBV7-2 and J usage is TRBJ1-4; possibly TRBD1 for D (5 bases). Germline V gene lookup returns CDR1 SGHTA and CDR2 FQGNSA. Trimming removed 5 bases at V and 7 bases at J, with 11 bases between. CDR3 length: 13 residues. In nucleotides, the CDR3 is TGTGCCAGCAGCCCAGGGTCCCTTGAAAAACTGTTTTTT. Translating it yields CASSPGSLEKLFF.

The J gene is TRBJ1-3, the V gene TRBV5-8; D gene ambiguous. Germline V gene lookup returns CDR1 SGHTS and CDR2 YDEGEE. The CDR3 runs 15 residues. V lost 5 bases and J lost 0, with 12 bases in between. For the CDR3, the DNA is TGTGCCAGCAGTCGTACAAGGAGCTCTGGAAACACCATATATTTT. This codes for CASSRTRSSGNTIYF.

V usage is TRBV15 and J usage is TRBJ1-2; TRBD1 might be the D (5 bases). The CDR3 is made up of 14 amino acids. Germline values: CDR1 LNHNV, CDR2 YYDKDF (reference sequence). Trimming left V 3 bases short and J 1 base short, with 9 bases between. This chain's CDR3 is CATSSRVLNYGYTF. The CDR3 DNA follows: TGTGCCACCAGCAGCAGGGTCCTTAACTATGGCTACACCTTC.

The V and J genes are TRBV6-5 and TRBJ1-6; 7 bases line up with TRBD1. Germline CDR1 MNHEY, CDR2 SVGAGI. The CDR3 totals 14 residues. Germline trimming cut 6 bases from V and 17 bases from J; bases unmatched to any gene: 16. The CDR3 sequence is CASRTTGLGSRVHF. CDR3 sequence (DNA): TGTGCCAGCAGGACGACAGGGTTGGGATCCAGAGTCCACTTT.

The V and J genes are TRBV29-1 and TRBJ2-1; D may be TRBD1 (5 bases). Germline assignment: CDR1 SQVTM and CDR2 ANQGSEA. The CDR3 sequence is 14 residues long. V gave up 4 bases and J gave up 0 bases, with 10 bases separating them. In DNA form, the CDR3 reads TGCAGCGTTGGCCCTAGGGGCTCCTACAATGAGCAGTTCTTC. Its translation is CSVGPRGSYNEQFF.

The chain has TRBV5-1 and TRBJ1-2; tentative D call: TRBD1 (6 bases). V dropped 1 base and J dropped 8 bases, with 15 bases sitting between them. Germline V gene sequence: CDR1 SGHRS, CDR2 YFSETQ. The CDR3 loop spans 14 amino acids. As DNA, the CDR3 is TGCGCCAGCAGCTTGAACACCCAGGGGAAAGGCTACACCTTC. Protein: CASSLNTQGKGYTF.